A single sample gave rise to the 27 T cell receptor beta chains below, sequenced in a study of T cell repertoires in cytomegalovirus infection. Which antigens these TCRs recognize remains unknown. TCRdb re-called the reads with MiXCR, one entry per CDR3 protein. Here the sample spans tens of thousands of distinct CDR3 sequences, roughly a quarter being singletons. The specimen comprised CD8+ T cells from cultured PBMCs, sampled from culture after CMV antigen stimulation. The receptors stem from a human donor in good health (CMV status not recorded). Some clones in this sample may be carry-over from other donors' samples.

This clonotype was counted between two and nine times. This chain uses TRBV2 with TRBJ2-7; D is unclear. Germline CDR1 SNHLY, CDR2 FYNNEI. Trimming took off 1 base at V and 3 bases at J, with 4 bases between the two ends. This CDR3 is built from 12 residues. The CDR3 DNA sequence: TGTGCCAGCAGTGAAGTTATCTACGAGCAGTACTTC. Amino acids: CASSEVIYEQYF.

This clonotype was picked up many times. The chain has TRBV7-8 and TRBJ2-3; TRBD1 matches 9 bases. Germline CDR1 SGHVS, CDR2 FQNEAQ. V trimming: 2 bases; J trimming: 3 bases; junction bases outside the gene matches: 15. The CDR3 has 19 residues. CDR3 loop: CASSLPLSKDRGRTDTQYF. The CDR3 DNA sequence: TGTGCCAGCAGCTTACCACTATCAAAGGACAGGGGCCGGACAGATACGCAGTATTTT.

In its sample, this clonotype was seen a few times. The CDR3 protein is CASSESRGPDYTGELFF. The CDR3 DNA reads TGCGCCAGCAGTGAGTCGAGGGGTCCTGATTACACCGGGGAGCTGTTTTTT. This chain links TRBV10-2 with TRBJ2-2; D may match TRBD1 or TRBD2 (5 bases each). The germline V gene encodes CDR1 WSHSY and CDR2 SAAADI. The CDR3 runs 17 residues. Trimming removed 0 bases from V and 3 bases from J, with 14 bases in between.

The sample holds a few counts of this clonotype. The chain links TRBV13 to TRBJ1-1; D not certain. Deletions cut 5 bases from V and 5 bases from J, with 21 bases between. Germline V lookup: CDR1 PRHDT, CDR2 FYEKMQ (reference sequence). CDR3 length: 16 amino acids. The CDR3 DNA is TGTGCCAGCAGCACTCCATTGCCAAACCGTGGGACTGAAGCTTTCTTT. Protein product: CASSTPLPNRGTEAFF.

The chain employs TRBV27 and TRBJ2-7; unclear D gene. CDR1 MNHEY and CDR2 SMNVEV come from the germline V gene (reference sequence). Trimming shortened V by 3 bases and J by 0 bases, and 9 bases separated the two germline ends. The CDR3 covers 14 residues. The CDR3, as DNA: TGTGCCAGCAGTTTTCTCGGACCCTCCTACGAGCAGTACTTC. It translates to CASSFLGPSYEQYF.

This clonotype was found a few times. The chain is built from TRBV7-2 and TRBJ2-7; D perhaps matches TRBD2 (6 bases). The CDR3 runs to 11 residues. Germline loops: CDR1 SGHTA, CDR2 FQGNSA. V dropped 11 bases and J dropped 5 bases, with 13 bases sitting between them. For the CDR3, the DNA is TGTGCCGAATGGAGGGGCAACGAGCAGTACTTC. It yields the protein CAEWRGNEQYF.

This clonotype turned up a few times. This chain connects TRBV12-3 or TRBV12-4 to TRBJ1-6; D not certain. This CDR3 has 15 residues. The V gene lost 6 bases and the J gene lost 0 bases, with 9 bases spanning the gap. CDR3 sequence (DNA): TGTGCCAGCAGAAACAGAGACTCCTATAATTCACCCCTCCACTTT. Amino acids: CASRNRDSYNSPLHF.

V usage is TRBV15 and J usage is TRBJ1-5, with D perhaps matching TRBD1 (6 bases). CDR1 is LNHNV, CDR2 YYDKDF, per germline (reference sequence). Trimming shortened V by 6 bases and J by 1 base, and 7 bases separated the two germline ends. This CDR3 contains 13 residues. CDR3 nucleotide sequence: TGTGCCACCAGACAGGGCAGCAATCAGCCCCAGCATTTT. This gives the protein CATRQGSNQPQHF.

This clonotype has ten or more counts. The chain couples TRBV7-9 to TRBJ2-2; D uncertain. The germline gives CDR1 SEHNR, CDR2 FQNEAQ (reference sequence). CDR3 length: 15 residues. The V gene lost 5 bases and the J gene lost 0 bases, with 10 bases spanning the gap. This chain's CDR3 is CASSMDPANTGELFF. DNA for the CDR3: TGTGCCAGCAGCATGGACCCGGCGAACACCGGGGAGCTGTTTTTT.

This clonotype was counted only a few times. The genes are TRBV4-2 and TRBJ2-2, with D perhaps TRBD1 (6 bases). The CDR3 has 15 residues. V shed 8 bases and J shed 1 base, with 14 bases lying between them. CDR1 and CDR2 from the germline V gene are LGHNA and YNFKEQ. The CDR3: CASAGDGMNTGELFF. The DNA of the CDR3 is TGTGCCAGCGCAGGGGACGGTATGAACACCGGGGAGCTGTTTTTT.

This clonotype appeared a few times. The chain uses TRBV19 and TRBJ2-5; 7 bases line up with TRBD2. The germline CDR1 and CDR2 sequences are LNHDA and SQIVND (reference sequence). This CDR3 contains 14 residues. V lost 8 bases and J lost 4; bases outside the gene matches: 10. CDR3 loop: CASHSAGVGETQYF. In nucleotides, the CDR3 is TGTGCCAGTCACTCGGCGGGAGTTGGAGAGACCCAGTACTTC.

The chain employs TRBV29-1 and TRBJ2-1; 10 bases fit TRBD2. There are 14 residues in the CDR3. The V segment lost 6 bases and the J segment 4 bases; nucleotides outside the gene matches: 6. CDR1 and CDR2 (germline): SQVTM, ANQGSEA. For the CDR3, the DNA is TGCAGCGTAGGGCTAGCGGGAGTTTACAATGAGCAGTTCTTC. This codes for CSVGLAGVYNEQFF.

This clonotype was picked up a small number of times. The CDR3 here is CASSYGTDGTDTQYF. In DNA form, the CDR3 reads TGTGCCAGCAGCTATGGGACAGATGGCACAGATACGCAGTATTTT. This chain joins TRBV27 and TRBJ2-3, with 7 bases fitting TRBD1. The CDR3 has 15 residues. Germline V CDR1 and CDR2: MNHEY, SMNVEV (reference sequence). After removal of 6 bases from V and 1 base from J, the junction contained 7 bases not matched to a gene.

This chain uses TRBV12-3 or TRBV12-4 with TRBJ2-6; the D is unclear. The ends were cut back, 10 bases at V and 2 bases at J, with 6 bases in the middle. The CDR3 runs 12 residues. CDR3 loop: CAIEAGANVLTF. CDR3 bases: TGTGCCATCGAGGCTGGGGCCAACGTCCTGACTTTC.

This clonotype was counted many times. The J gene is TRBJ1-5, the V gene TRBV7-9; D unresolved. V was shortened by 4 bases and J by 5 bases, with 12 bases between the two germline ends. The length of the CDR3 is 14 residues. Germline V gene sequence: CDR1 SEHNR, CDR2 FQNEAQ (reference sequence). In nucleotides, the CDR3 is TGTGCCAGCAGCTCACCGGACTTGTATCAGCCCCAGCATTTT. It codes for CASSSPDLYQPQHF.

The chain recombines TRBV10-2 with TRBJ1-2; 8 bases fit TRBD1. The CDR3 length is 16 residues. CDR1 and CDR2 (germline): WSHSY, SAAADI. V lost 0 bases and J lost 4; bases outside the gene matches: 7. The CDR3 sequence: CASSESGRGPIYGYTF. In nucleotides, the CDR3 is TGCGCCAGCAGTGAGTCTGGCAGGGGGCCCATCTATGGCTACACCTTC.

The J gene is TRBJ1-6, the V gene TRBV25-1; TRBD1 matches at 9 bases. Germline V gene lookup returns CDR1 MGHDK and CDR2 SYGVNS. Germline trimming cut 3 bases from V and 8 bases from J; bases unmatched to any gene: 5. The CDR3 loop spans 15 amino acids. Written as DNA, the CDR3 is TGTGCCAGCAGTGAGGACAGGGGATTGCATTCACCCCTCCACTTT. Translation gives CASSEDRGLHSPLHF.

J is TRBJ2-3 and V is TRBV4-3; D is perhaps TRBD2 (5 bases). Trimming removed 0 bases from V and 5 bases from J, with 12 bases in between. The CDR3 consists of 15 residues. Per germline, CDR1 LGHNA and CDR2 YSLEER. The CDR3 sequence: CASSQDRGARDTQYF. The DNA for the CDR3 is TGCGCCAGCAGCCAAGATCGGGGAGCGAGAGATACGCAGTATTTT.

This clonotype was seen only a few times. The gene calls are TRBV5-6 and TRBJ2-1, with 8 nucleotides matching TRBD2. Germline V gives CDR1 SGHDT, CDR2 YYEEEE. Germline trimming cut 2 bases from V and 0 bases from J; bases unmatched to any gene: 7. The CDR3 length is 17 residues. The CDR3: CASSFRASGPSYNEQFF. CDR3 in DNA: TGTGCCAGCAGCTTTCGGGCTAGCGGGCCCTCCTACAATGAGCAGTTCTTC.

The chain uses TRBV20-1 and TRBJ2-3; D is tentatively TRBD1 or TRBD2 (5 bases each). The CDR3 covers 16 residues. V lost 0 bases and J lost 2, with 15 bases in between. Germline CDR1 is DFQATT and CDR2 is SNEGSKA (reference sequence). CDR3 residues: CSARDRGRGYTDTQYF. The CDR3 DNA follows: TGCAGTGCTAGAGATCGGGGCAGAGGATACACAGATACGCAGTATTTT.

CDR3 region: CASQPGRLGTEAFF. In DNA, the CDR3 is TGTGCCTCCCAGCCCGGCAGGTTGGGCACTGAAGCTTTCTTT. This chain uses TRBV6-1 with TRBJ1-1; D gene ambiguous. CDR3 length equals 14 residues. CDR1 is MNHNS, CDR2 SASEGT, per germline. Trimming shortened V by 11 bases and J by 4 bases, and 20 bases separated the two germline ends.

The V and J genes are TRBV10-3 and TRBJ1-3, with 11 bases lining up with TRBD1. The V gene's germline CDR1 is ENHRY and CDR2 SYGVKD. V lost 8 bases to trimming and J lost 0 bases; unmatched junction nucleotides: 9. This CDR3 contains 17 residues. CDR3 sequence (DNA): TGTGCCATCCTAACCGGGACAGGGGGACACTCTGGAAACACCATATATTTT. Its protein is CAILTGTGGHSGNTIYF.

This chain connects TRBV13 to TRBJ1-1; D unclear. The germline gives CDR1 PRHDT, CDR2 FYEKMQ (reference sequence). Deletions cut 10 bases from V and 5 bases from J, with 17 bases between. The CDR3 runs 13 residues. CDR3 residues: CATEGSPGTEAFF. In DNA form, the CDR3 reads TGTGCCACCGAGGGCTCTCCTGGGACTGAAGCTTTCTTT. The entire variable domain, with the rest obtained from reference TRBV13 and TRBJ1-1, is as follows: AAGVIQSPRHLIKEKRETATLKCYPIPRHDTVYWYQQGPGQDPQFLISFYEKMQSDKGSIPDRFSAQQFSDYHSELNMSSLELGDSALYFCATEGSPGTEAFFGQGTRLTVV.

The chain couples TRBV15 to TRBJ2-1; 9 bases agree with TRBD1. The CDR3 runs 16 residues. The trim removed 0 bases at V and 2 bases at J, leaving 2 bases unmatched. The germline V gene encodes CDR1 LNHNV and CDR2 YYDKDF (reference sequence). In DNA form, the CDR3 reads TGTGCCACCAGCAGAGAAAGGGACAGGGCCTACAATGAGCAGTTCTTC. Amino acid sequence: CATSRERDRAYNEQFF.

This clonotype appeared a single time. V and J are TRBV19 and TRBJ2-3; 15 nucleotides align to TRBD2. Trimming removed 3 bases from V and 2 bases from J; junction bases left unmatched: 6. Per germline, CDR1 LNHDA and CDR2 SQIVND (reference sequence). The CDR3 is 18 residues long. CDR3 DNA: TGTGCCAGTAGTATCGGACTAGCGGGGGGGCAATTCACAGATACGCAGTATTTT. It encodes CASSIGLAGGQFTDTQYF.

The chain employs TRBV12-5 and TRBJ1-3; the D is unclear. The CDR3 consists of 16 residues. The V and J ends lost 5 bases and 0 bases respectively, with 14 bases between them. Germline CDR1 and CDR2: LGHNT and FRNRAP. CDR3 residues: CASGLVGPRSGNTIYF. In DNA, the CDR3 is TGTGCTAGTGGTCTCGTCGGACCCCGCTCTGGAAACACCATATATTTT.

The chain joins TRBV30 to TRBJ2-7; D may be TRBD1 (5 bases). Trimming removed 3 bases at V and 3 bases at J, with 9 bases between. This CDR3 has 12 residues. From germline, CDR1 is GTSNPN and CDR2 SVGIG (reference sequence). CDR3 loop: CAWSLGVYEQYF. CDR3 in DNA: TGTGCCTGGAGCCTAGGGGTCTACGAGCAGTACTTC.